This T cell receptor beta chain came from a study of blood T cell repertoires in COVID-19 (dated by TCRdb to about 2020). Concerning the study at large: The collaborator samples originated in the United States, Italy and Spain and spanned the acute and convalescent phases of COVID-19. Where HLA class I and class II types were available, the types were taken from metadata supplied by the sample provider, not from assay-based typing. The material from the prospective study consisted of cDNA or gDNA derived from T cells, B-cell-depleted T cells, or PBMCs. The dataset comprised deeply sampled blood TCRbeta repertoires from subjects exposed to, actively infected with, or recovered from COVID-19. The repertoires were made available in a free public database intended to serve as a resource for research on the immune response to SARS-CoV-2. A de-identified subject ID, COVID-19 status, age in years and sex were almost always included in the sample metadata. Samples came from the ongoing ImmuneRACE study (first 160 participants) plus 1,254 subjects from 6 global collaborators. Overall study outcomes, separate from this receptor: The quantity of clinical and demographic metadata differed by source and by participant and was supplied without curation.

With respect to this clone: Its antigen remains undetermined. Base qualities are missing; no much larger clone stands one base away.

TCRbeta CDR3 regions were amplified from genomic DNA by means of the immunoSEQ Assay, a bias-controlled multiplex PCR. The study's own analysis went as follows. The number of nucleated cells in each sample was estimated by amplification of reference gene primers within the assay. To quantify the absolute abundance of each unique TCRbeta CDR3 rearrangement, sequence reads were collapsed and filtered. For each sample, productive Simpson clonality was calculated as the square root of Simpson's diversity index across productive rearrangements. The table comes from immuneACCESS by way of TCRdb, which keeps in-frame sequences with V and J called. Part of the clones is missing from these tables; in studies checked, under half for an unresolved V gene and the rest for unknown reasons. V and J calls and clone size are given by that table; D and trimming were obtained from the DNA. Recorded for this sample are tens of thousands of clones; around 85% of them occurred a single time. Jointly, the top ten make up approximately 20% of the sample.

The collaborating institutions used their own protocols to collect whole blood in K2EDTA tubes. For TCRbeta analysis, collaborators shipped samples in one of three forms: frozen whole blood, isolated PBMCs, or DNA extracted from either of those sample types. This sequence was found in a woman aged 80 or over with acute or convalescent COVID-19. The sample was peripheral blood.

The CDR3 reads CAISEWAGAAYNEQFF. The bases are TGTGCCATCAGTGAATGGGCGGGGGCAGCCTACAATGAGCAGTTCTTC. In this chain, TRBV10-3 is recombined with TRBJ2-1; TRBD2 is a weak D gene call, 7 bases matching. The CDR3 sequence holds 16 residues, the cysteine and phenylalanine included. Just CDR3 DNA is preserved here, 48 bases in frame from base 1. V and J lose 3 bases and 2 bases, and a span of 14 bases separates them. CDR1 and CDR2 are read off the germline V gene as ENHRY and SYGVKD.